The T cell receptor (beta chain) described here comes from a study of T cells in Graves' hyperthyroidism and ophthalmopathy. The CDR3 has 15 residues. The V segment lost 5 bases and the J segment 4 bases; nucleotides outside the gene matches: 10. In germline, CDR1 is MNHNS, CDR2 SASEGT. Regions amplified from RNA transcripts were the TCR beta CDR3 regions. An initial round of RT-PCR targeting the TCR CDR3 relied on the HTBI primer set. In TCRdb, the multiplex PCR reads were re-called with MiXCR into one record per CDR3 protein. The sample carries around 340,000 distinct CDR3 sequences, approximately 18% recorded once.

Sequences were obtained from blood. The receptor comes from a woman aged 45-65 years with Graves' hyperthyroidism. The chain recombines TRBV6-1 with TRBJ1-1, with TRBD1 identical over 7 bases. The chain's CDR3 is CASSSGTDPATEAFF. The CDR3 nucleotides read TGTGCCAGCAGTTCCGGGACAGACCCAGCCACTGAAGCTTTCTTT.